The present T cell receptor (beta chain) was sequenced within a study of blood T cell repertoires in COVID-19. Repertoires were generated with immunoSEQ multiplex PCR, while TCRdb's copy carries only in-frame clones and drops some. Of fewer than 400,000 clones listed, roughly 89% were seen once; the top ten hold roughly a tenth. The cohort comprised adults aged roughly 18 to 90 years residing in approximately 25 US areas. The V gene end was trimmed by 2 bases and the J gene end by 6 bases; junction bases not matched to a gene: 4. The CDR3 runs 13 residues. In germline, CDR1 is GTSNPN, CDR2 SVGIG (reference sequence).

Sequencing was performed on PBMCs or T cells enriched from blood (not recorded which). The chain recombines TRBV30 with TRBJ2-7, with 10 bases lining up with TRBD1. The source is a woman aged 45-59 years who had recovered from COVID-19. The CDR3 loop reads CAWSRDRGGEQYF. The DNA of the CDR3 is TGTGCCTGGAGTAGGGACAGGGGTGGCGAGCAGTACTTC.